Detailed here is one TCR beta chain. Different DNA sequences within this sample yield the same CDR3. The data were taken from a study of blood T cell repertoires in COVID-19. Authors' processing steps: Counts of nucleated cells, estimated from reference gene primer amplification, were obtained. Using immunoSEQ multiplex PCR, the repertoire was profiled, and TCRdb retains in-frame clones only, with some absent. That table gives V, J and clone size, and the DNA gave D and trimming. The data hold about 220,000 clones, with about 88% observed a single time. Losses at the gene ends were 2 bases for V and 4 bases for J; bases not matched to a gene: 3. Looked up from germline, CDR1 is SGHRS and CDR2 is YFSETQ. The CDR3 contains 15 residues. In Seattle, patients joined the study during active infection and were tracked longitudinally.

The rearrangement links TRBV5-1 to TRBJ1-5, with TRBD1 matching 10 bases. This sequence was found in a woman aged 50 to 65 with COVID-19, enrolled during active disease. What was sequenced was peripheral blood. Written as DNA, the CDR3 is TGCGCCAGCAGCTTAGGGACAGGGGCTAATCAGCCCCAGCATTTT. This translates into CASSLGTGANQPQHF.